This T cell receptor (beta chain) originates from a study of blood T cell repertoires in COVID-19. Background on the study: Acute and convalescent COVID-19 samples came from the United States, Italy and Spain.

The germline CDR1 and CDR2 sequences are SNHLY and FYNNEI. V gave up 7 bases and J gave up 7 bases, with 16 bases separating them. The CDR3 covers 14 residues. Using immunoSEQ multiplex PCR, the repertoire was profiled, and TCRdb retains in-frame clones only, with some absent. Among 100,000 to 150,000 clones listed, approximately 84% were seen once. The chain employs TRBV2 and TRBJ2-2; perhaps TRBD2 as D (6 bases). The sequence came from a woman in her 30s who had recovered from COVID-19. The material sequenced was peripheral blood. The CDR3, as DNA: TGTGCCAGCAAAAGACTAGTCGGGGGCGGGGAGCTGTTTTTT. This encodes CASKRLVGGGELFF.